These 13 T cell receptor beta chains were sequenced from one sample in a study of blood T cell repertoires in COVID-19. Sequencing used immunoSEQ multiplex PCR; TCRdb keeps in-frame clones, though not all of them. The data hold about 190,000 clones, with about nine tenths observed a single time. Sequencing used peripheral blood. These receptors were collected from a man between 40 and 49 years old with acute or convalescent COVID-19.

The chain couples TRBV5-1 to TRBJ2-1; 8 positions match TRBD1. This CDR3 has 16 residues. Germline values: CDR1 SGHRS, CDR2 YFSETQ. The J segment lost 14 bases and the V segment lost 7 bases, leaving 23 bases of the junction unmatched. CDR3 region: CASSSSGTGALQKKFF. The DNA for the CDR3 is TGCGCCAGCTCCTCAAGTGGGACAGGTGCCTTACAAAAGAAGTTCTTC.

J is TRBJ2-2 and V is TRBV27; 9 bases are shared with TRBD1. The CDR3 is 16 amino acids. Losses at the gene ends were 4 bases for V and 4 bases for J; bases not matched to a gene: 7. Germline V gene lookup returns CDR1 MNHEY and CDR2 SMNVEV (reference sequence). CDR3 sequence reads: CASSSTGTGRTGELFF. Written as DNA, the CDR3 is TGTGCCAGCAGTTCGACCGGGACAGGGCGCACCGGGGAGCTGTTTTTT.

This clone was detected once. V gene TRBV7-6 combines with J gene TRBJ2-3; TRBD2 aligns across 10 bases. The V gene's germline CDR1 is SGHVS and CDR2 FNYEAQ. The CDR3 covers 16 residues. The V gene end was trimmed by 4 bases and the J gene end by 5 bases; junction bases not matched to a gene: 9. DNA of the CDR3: TGTGCCAGCAGCTCGACTAGCGGGCCTAGAGAAGATACGCAGTATTTT. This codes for CASSSTSGPREDTQYF.

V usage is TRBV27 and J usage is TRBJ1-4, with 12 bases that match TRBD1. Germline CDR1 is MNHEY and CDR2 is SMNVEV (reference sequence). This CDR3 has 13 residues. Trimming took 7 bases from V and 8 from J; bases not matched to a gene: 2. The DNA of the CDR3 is TGTGCCAGCACCGGGACAGGGGGCGAAAAACTGTTTTTT. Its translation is CASTGTGGEKLFF.

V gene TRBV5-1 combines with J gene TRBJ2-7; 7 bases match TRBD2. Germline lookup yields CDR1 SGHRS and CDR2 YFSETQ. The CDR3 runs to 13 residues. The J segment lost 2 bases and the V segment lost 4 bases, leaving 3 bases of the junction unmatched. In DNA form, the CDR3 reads TGCGCCAGCAGCCCCGGACTAGCCTACGAGCAGTACTTC. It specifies CASSPGLAYEQYF.

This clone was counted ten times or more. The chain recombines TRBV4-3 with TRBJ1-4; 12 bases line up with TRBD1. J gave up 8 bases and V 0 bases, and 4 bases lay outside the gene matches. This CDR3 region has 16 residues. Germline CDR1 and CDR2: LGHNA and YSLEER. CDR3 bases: TGCGCCAGCAGCCAAGATCTAGGGACAGGGGGCGAAAAACTGTTTTTT. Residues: CASSQDLGTGGEKLFF.

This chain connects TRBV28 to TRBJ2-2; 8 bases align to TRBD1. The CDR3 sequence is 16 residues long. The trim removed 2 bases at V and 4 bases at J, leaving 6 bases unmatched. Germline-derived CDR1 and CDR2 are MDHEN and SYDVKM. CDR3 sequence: CASSLGDRPRTGELFF. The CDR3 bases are TGTGCCAGCAGTTTAGGGGACAGGCCCCGCACCGGGGAGCTGTTTTTT.

The CDR3 DNA follows: TGTGCCAGCAGCTACCTCGACAGGGCATCAGGCGAGCAGTACTTC. Translating gives CASSYLDRASGEQYF. The chain has TRBV5-6 and TRBJ2-7; 7 positions agree with TRBD1. This CDR3 has 15 residues. Germline V gene data show CDR1 as SGHDT and CDR2 as YYEEEE. V lost 3 bases to trimming and J lost 6 bases; unmatched junction nucleotides: 12.

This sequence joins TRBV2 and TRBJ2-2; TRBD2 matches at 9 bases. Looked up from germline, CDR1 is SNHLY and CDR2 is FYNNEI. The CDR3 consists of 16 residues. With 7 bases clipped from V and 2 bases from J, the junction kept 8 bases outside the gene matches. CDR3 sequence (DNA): TGTGCCAGCACCTTTAGCGGGGGCCGCAACACCGGGGAGCTGTTTTTT. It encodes CASTFSGGRNTGELFF.

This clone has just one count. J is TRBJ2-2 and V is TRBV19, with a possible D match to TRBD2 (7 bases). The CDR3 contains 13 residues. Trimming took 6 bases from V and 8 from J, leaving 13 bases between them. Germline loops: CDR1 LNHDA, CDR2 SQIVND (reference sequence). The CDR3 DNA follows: TGTGCCAGTAGACTTCGGGGGGCAGGGGAGCTGTTTTTT. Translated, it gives CASRLRGAGELFF. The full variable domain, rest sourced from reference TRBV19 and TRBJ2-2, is DGGITQSPKYLFRKEGQNVTLSCEQNLNHDAMYWYRQDPGQGLRLIYYSQIVNDFQKGDIAEGYSVSREKKESFPLTVTSAQKNPTAFYLCASRLRGAGELFFGEGSRLTVL.

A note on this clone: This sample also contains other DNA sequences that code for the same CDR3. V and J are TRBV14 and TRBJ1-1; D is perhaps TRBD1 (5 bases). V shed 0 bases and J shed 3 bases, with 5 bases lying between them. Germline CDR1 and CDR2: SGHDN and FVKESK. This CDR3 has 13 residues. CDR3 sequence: CASSQDRDTEAFF. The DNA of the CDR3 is TGTGCCAGCAGCCAAGACAGGGACACTGAAGCTTTCTTT. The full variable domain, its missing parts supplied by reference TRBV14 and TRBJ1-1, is EAGVTQFPSHSVIEKGQTVTLRCDPISGHDNLYWYRRVMGKEIKFLLHFVKESKQDESGMPNNRFLAERTGGTYSTLKVQPAELEDSGVYFCASSQDRDTEAFFGQGTRLTVV.

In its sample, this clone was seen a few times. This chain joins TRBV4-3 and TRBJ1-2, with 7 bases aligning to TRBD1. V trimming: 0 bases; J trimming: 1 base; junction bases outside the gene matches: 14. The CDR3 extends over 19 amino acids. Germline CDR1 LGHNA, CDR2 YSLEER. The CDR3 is CASSQEDVFQGGYNYGYTF. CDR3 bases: TGCGCCAGCAGCCAAGAAGATGTCTTCCAGGGGGGATATAACTATGGCTACACCTTC.

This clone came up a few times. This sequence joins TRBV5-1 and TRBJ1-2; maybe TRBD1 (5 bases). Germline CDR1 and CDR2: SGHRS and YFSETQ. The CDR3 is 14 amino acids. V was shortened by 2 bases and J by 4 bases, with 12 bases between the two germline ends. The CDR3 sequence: CASSFQGLGYGYTF. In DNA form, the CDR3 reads TGCGCCAGCAGCTTTCAGGGTTTGGGCTATGGCTACACCTTC.